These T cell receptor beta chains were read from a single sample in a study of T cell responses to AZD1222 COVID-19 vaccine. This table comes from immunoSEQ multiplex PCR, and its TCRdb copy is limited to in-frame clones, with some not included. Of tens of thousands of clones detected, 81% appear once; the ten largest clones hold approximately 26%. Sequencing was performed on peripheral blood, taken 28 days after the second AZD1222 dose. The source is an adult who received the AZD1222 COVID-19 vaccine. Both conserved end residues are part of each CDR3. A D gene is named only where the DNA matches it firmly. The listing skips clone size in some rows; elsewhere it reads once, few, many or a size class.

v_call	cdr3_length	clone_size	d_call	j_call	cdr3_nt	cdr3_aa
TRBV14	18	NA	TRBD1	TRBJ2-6	TGTGCCAGCAGCCTGGACAGGGGGGCGCTTGCTGGGGCCAACGTCCTGACTTTC	CASSLDRGALAGANVLTF
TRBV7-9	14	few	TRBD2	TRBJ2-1	TGTGCCAGCAGCTTGAGCGGGAGGCAGGATGAGCAGTTCTTC	CASSLSGRQDEQFF
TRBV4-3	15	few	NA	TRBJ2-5	TGCGCCAGCAGCCAAGAGTGGACAGTCCAAGAGACCCAGTACTTC	CASSQEWTVQETQYF
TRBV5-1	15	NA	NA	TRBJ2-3	TGCGCCAGCAGCTTGAGGGGGGCGGGCACAGATACGCAGTATTTT	CASSLRGAGTDTQYF
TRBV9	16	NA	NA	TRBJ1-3	TGTGCCAGCAGCGTGTCAGGGACCCCCTCTGGAAACACCATATATTTT	CASSVSGTPSGNTIYF
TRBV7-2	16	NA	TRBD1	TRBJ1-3	TGTGCCAGCAGCTGGACAGGGACAGGCTCTGGAAACACCATATATTTT	CASSWTGTGSGNTIYF
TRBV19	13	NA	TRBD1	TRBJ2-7	TGTGCCAGTAGTCGACAGGGGACTTACGAGCAGTACTTC	CASSRQGTYEQYF
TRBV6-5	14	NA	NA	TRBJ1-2	TGTGCCAGCAGGGGGAGGGAGCGTAACTATGGCTACACCTTC	CASRGRERNYGYTF
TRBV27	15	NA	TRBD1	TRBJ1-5	TGTGCCAGCAGCCCGGACAGGGGTTGGGATCAGCCCCAGCATTTT	CASSPDRGWDQPQHF
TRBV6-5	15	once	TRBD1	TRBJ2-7	TGTGCCAGCAGCCCGGCCGGGACAGGGGCCTACGAGCAGTACTTC	CASSPAGTGAYEQYF
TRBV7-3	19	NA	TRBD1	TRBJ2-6	TGTGCCAGCAGCTTAACTCCGACAGGGCCCGGGTCTGGGGCCAACGTCCTGACTTTC	CASSLTPTGPGSGANVLTF
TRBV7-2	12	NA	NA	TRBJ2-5	TGTGCCAGCAGCTCCGCTACTAGCTCCCAGTACTTC	CASSSATSSQYF
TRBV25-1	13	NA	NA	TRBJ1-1	TGTGCCAGCAGCCGACAGGCGGACACTGAAGCTTTCTTT	CASSRQADTEAFF
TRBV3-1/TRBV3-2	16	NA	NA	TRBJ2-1	TGTGCCAGCAGCCAAGTTACCAGCGGCTCCTACAATGAGCAGTTCTTC	CASSQVTSGSYNEQFF
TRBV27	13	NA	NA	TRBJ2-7	TGTGCCAGCAGTTTATCCGTAGAAACCGAGCAGTACTTC	CASSLSVETEQYF
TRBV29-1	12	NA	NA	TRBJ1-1	TGCAGCCTGACCAATTCGGACACTGAAGCTTTCTTT	CSLTNSDTEAFF
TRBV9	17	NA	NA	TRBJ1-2	TGTGCCAGCAGCGTAGGGGCAGGGGAGCAGTTAAACTATGGCTACACCTTC	CASSVGAGEQLNYGYTF
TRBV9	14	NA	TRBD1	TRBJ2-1	TGTGCCAGCAGCGTAGTCACAGGGGGCGATGAGCAGTTCTTC	CASSVVTGGDEQFF
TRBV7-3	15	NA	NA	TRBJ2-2	TGTGCCAGCAGCCTTAATACCGCGAACACCGGGGAGCTGTTTTTT	CASSLNTANTGELFF
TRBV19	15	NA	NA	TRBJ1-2	TGTGCCAGTAGTAAGGGAGGCAGGACATCATATGGCTACACCTTC	CASSKGGRTSYGYTF
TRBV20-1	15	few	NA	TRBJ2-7	TGCAGTGCTAGTAGTTCCAGGGGAAGCTCCTACGAGCAGTACTTC	CSASSSRGSSYEQYF
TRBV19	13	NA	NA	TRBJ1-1	TGTGCCAGCTCAGGGACCAGGAACACTGAAGCTTTCTTT	CASSGTRNTEAFF
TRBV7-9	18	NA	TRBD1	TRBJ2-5	TGTGCCAGCAGCTTAAACGATCCCGAGACAGGGGACCAAGAGACCCAGTACTTC	CASSLNDPETGDQETQYF
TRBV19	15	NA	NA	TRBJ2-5	TGTGCCAGTAGTATCGGGGGTACTCTCCAAGAGACCCAGTACTTC	CASSIGGTLQETQYF
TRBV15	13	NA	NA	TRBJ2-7	TGTGCCACCAGCAGAGATTTGGTTGGAGAGCAGTACTTC	CATSRDLVGEQYF
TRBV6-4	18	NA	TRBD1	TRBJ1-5	TGTGCCAGCAGTGACCCAGGACAGGTTGTTAAGATCAATCAGCCCCAGCATTTT	CASSDPGQVVKINQPQHF
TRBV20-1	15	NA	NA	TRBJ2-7	TGCAGTGCTAGTGGGCCCCAGGGAGGCGCCTACGAGCAGTACTTC	CSASGPQGGAYEQYF
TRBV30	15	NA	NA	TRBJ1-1	TGTGCCCGCGCGGCGGGCCCGTTCATGGGCACTGAAGCTTTCTTT	CARAAGPFMGTEAFF
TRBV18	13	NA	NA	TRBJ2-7	TGTGCCAGCTCACCAGCTGGCTCCTACGAGCAGTACTTC	CASSPAGSYEQYF
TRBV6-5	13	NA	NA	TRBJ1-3	TGTGCCAGCAGCAATCAAGCTGGAAACACCATATATTTT	CASSNQAGNTIYF
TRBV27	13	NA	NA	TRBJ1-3	TGTGCCAGCAGTTCCAGGTCGGGAAACACCATATATTTT	CASSSRSGNTIYF
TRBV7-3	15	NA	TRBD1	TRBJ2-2	TGTGCCAGCAGCCCTTCGACAGGGGGAACAGGGGAGCTGTTTTTT	CASSPSTGGTGELFF
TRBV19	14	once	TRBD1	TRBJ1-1	TGTGCCAGTAGTACGGGACAGGGCTTCACTGAAGCTTTCTTT	CASSTGQGFTEAFF
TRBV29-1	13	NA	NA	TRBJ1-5	TGCAGCGCCCTATCCGGGAGGAATCAGCCCCAGCATTTT	CSALSGRNQPQHF
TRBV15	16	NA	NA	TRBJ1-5	TGTGCCACCAGCCGCCGGACCGGGTATAGCAATCAGCCCCAGCATTTT	CATSRRTGYSNQPQHF
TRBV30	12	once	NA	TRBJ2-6	TGTGCCTGGAGTCCCGTACTCTCTGCCCTGACTTTC	CAWSPVLSALTF
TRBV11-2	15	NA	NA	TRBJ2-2	TGTGCCAGCAGCCCGTCCCAAGCCAACACCGGGGAGCTGTTTTTT	CASSPSQANTGELFF
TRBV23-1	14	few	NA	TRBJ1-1	TGCGCCAGCAGTCGGGCGGTAGGGGATACTGAAGCTTTCTTT	CASSRAVGDTEAFF
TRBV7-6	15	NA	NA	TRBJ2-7	TGTGCCAGCAGCTTAGGGGACGGGGGCACCTACGAGCAGTACTTC	CASSLGDGGTYEQYF
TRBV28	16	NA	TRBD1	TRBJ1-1	TGTGCCAGCAGCACCACAGGGGGCGCTCTGAGCACTGAAGCTTTCTTT	CASSTTGGALSTEAFF
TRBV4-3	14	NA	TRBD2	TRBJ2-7	TGCGCCAGCAGCCAAACTAGCGGGGCCTACGAGCAGTACTTC	CASSQTSGAYEQYF
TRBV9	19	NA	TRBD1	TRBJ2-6	TGTGCCAGCAGCGTAGGAATTGGGACAGGGGTTTTCGGGGCCAACGTCCTGACTTTC	CASSVGIGTGVFGANVLTF
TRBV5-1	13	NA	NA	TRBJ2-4	TGCGCCAGCAGCCTAGAGATTGAAAACATTCAGTACTTC	CASSLEIENIQYF
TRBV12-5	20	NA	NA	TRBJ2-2	TGTGCTAGTGGTTTGGTACGGGTCGGGACGGGTTTTATGGACACCGGGGAGCTGTTTTTT	CASGLVRVGTGFMDTGELFF
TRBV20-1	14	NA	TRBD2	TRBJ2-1	TGCAGTGCTAGTCTTGGACTAGGAGGCAATGAGCAGTTCTTC	CSASLGLGGNEQFF
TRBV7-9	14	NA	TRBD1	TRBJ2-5	TGTGCCAGCAGCCTGGGGACAGGAGGGGAGACCCAGTACTTC	CASSLGTGGETQYF
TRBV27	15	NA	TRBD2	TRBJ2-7	TGTGCCAGCAGTTCCCGACTAGCGGGAGGCTACGAGCAGTACTTC	CASSSRLAGGYEQYF
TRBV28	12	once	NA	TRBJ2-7	TGTGCCACTCTAGGACCCTCGTACGAGCAGTACTTC	CATLGPSYEQYF
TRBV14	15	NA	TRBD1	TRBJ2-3	TGTGCCAGCAGCCAAGACAGGGGGCTGTCAGATACGCAGTATTTT	CASSQDRGLSDTQYF
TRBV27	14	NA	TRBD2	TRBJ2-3	TGTGCCAGCAGTCCGATGGGACTAGCAGATACGCAGTATTTT	CASSPMGLADTQYF
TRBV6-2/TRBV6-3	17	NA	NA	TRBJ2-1	TGTGCCAGCAGTTACGGGGCTCTTGAGGCCTTTTTGGATGAGCAGTTCTTC	CASSYGALEAFLDEQFF
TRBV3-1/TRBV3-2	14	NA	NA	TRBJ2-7	TGTGCCAGCAGCCAACATTCACAGGACTACGAGCAGTACTTC	CASSQHSQDYEQYF
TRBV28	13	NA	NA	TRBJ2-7	TGTGCCAGCACCGGGGGTTTCGGAAACGAGCAGTACTTC	CASTGGFGNEQYF
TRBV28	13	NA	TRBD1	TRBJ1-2	TGTGCCACCCCCCGGACAGGCAGCTATGGCTACACCTTC	CATPRTGSYGYTF
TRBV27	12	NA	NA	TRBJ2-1	TGTGCCAGCAGTTCCTTTTTCCGCGAGCAGTTCTTC	CASSSFFREQFF
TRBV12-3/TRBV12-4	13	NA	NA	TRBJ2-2	TGTGCCAGCAGTTTATTGGAAACCGGGGAGCTGTTTTTT	CASSLLETGELFF
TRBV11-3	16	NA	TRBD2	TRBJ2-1	TGTGCCAGCAGCTCGACTAGCGGTTACTCCTACAATGAGCAGTTCTTC	CASSSTSGYSYNEQFF
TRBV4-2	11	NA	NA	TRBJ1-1	TGTGCCAGCAGCCAAGATCGATGGGCTTTCTTT	CASSQDRWAFF
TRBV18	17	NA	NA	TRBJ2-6	TGTGCCAGCTCACCGAAACTGGTAGTATCTGGGGCCAACGTCCTGACTTTC	CASSPKLVVSGANVLTF
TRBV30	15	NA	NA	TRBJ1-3	TGTGCCTGGAGTCTTTTGGGGGGGCCAGGAAACACCATATATTTT	CAWSLLGGPGNTIYF